This T cell receptor beta chain was observed in a study of CD8+ T cells in alopecia areata (dated by TCRdb to the late 2010s). Describing the broader study: Treated patients were enrolled in an open-label pilot trial of oral tofacitinib, 5 to 10 mg twice daily, for moderate-to-severe alopecia areata. Tofacitinib was administered for 6 to 18 months, and 6 months of follow-up off drug were then conducted to assess delayed response and recurrence. For the treated patients, the SALT score, which quantifies what percentage of scalp surface area is affected, served as the measure of disease severity. The study used high-throughput TCRbeta sequencing to examine T cell clonal expansion in alopecia areata, in both the C3H/HeJ mouse model and human patients. Scalp tissue and sorted CD4+ and CD8+ peripheral blood T cells from patchy and totalis/universalis alopecia areata patients and from healthy controls were covered by human TCRbeta sequencing. Biopsies were taken from tofacitinib-treated patients at baseline and at 4 and 24 weeks of treatment, and a later scalp biopsy was taken in several of the tofacitinib-treated patients. Scalp clonality was compared across normal scalp (n=4), patchy alopecia areata scalp (n=8), and alopecia totalis/universalis scalp (n=8). The RNA source kit depended on sample type: the PAXgene miRNA kit for fixed scalp, the miRNeasy kit for PBMCs, and the RNeasy kit for mouse skin. TCRbeta CDR3 regions were amplified by immunoSEQ multiplex PCR using 35 Vbeta forward and 13 Jbeta reverse primers.

As to this clone: Its specific antigen is unknown. Base qualities are missing; no much larger clone stands one base away.

Overall results and qualifications from the work: Unlike mouse skin, which is dominated by gammadelta T cells, normal human skin has resident alphabeta T cells that are also sequenced, and this complicates analysis of the scalp TCR repertoire. Lesional scalp, especially in alopecia totalis/universalis, showed higher clonality and more expanded CD8+ clones than normal scalp, suggesting antigenic drive. During tofacitinib treatment, many expanded lesional clones remained in scalp and blood, and this persistence may partly explain relapse after treatment is stopped. Scalp clonality and the number of expanded CD8+ clones among the top 100 scalp clones were significantly decreased by tofacitinib. TCR sequences shared between patients were less clear than in mice, possibly partly because of HLA diversity in the patient population. Because the treated cohort was small and had only one nonresponder, larger studies are needed to examine links between baseline CD8+ expansion and response.

Sample time point, as interpreted from the label and publication: 20 to 30 weeks on oral tofacitinib. The sample's treatment or condition label, decoded: oral pan-JAK inhibitor, 5-10 mg twice daily. From alopecia areata patients, peripheral blood was collected along with lesional scalp punch biopsies. PBMCs were isolated by density centrifugation and stained for CD3, CD4 and CD8, after which CD4+ and CD8+ T cells were sorted on a FACSAria. Reading from cysteine to phenylalanine, the CDR3 counts 13 amino acids. The sequence is cut down to CDR3 DNA, 39 bases in frame from base 1. As encoded in the germline V gene (reference sequence), CDR1 is GTSNPN while CDR2 is SVGIG. V is shortened by 4 bases, J by 6 bases, and the region joining them spans 13 bases. Libraries were built with the immunoSEQ multiplex PCR assay. For TCR sequencing, RNA was extracted from every sample and reverse transcribed into cDNA to serve as template. First-strand cDNA was synthesized using SuperScript III with a 2:1 mix of oligo-dT and random hexamers. A synthetic immune receptor repertoire was used to measure amplification bias, and any remaining bias was corrected computationally. As for how the authors treated the data: After raw reads were preprocessed to remove errors, the CDR3 was defined following IMGT conventions as running from the conserved cysteine to phenylalanine. To get clonality, Shannon entropy was normalized by log2 of the number of productive unique TCRs and the result was subtracted from 1. Whether scalp clones were CD4 or CD8 was inferred by matching scalp TCRbeta sequences against CD4 and CD8 repertoires sorted from blood. TCRdb carries this immuneACCESS record with in-frame sequences only. Its versions omit some clonotypes, under half of them owing to an unresolved V gene in the studies checked, with the rest unexplained. Clone size and V and J calls were adopted from that table, with D and trimming inferred from the DNA. Within this sample are roughly 120,000 clones, with 56% of them counted one time only. The ten top clones hold under 3.5% of the sample.

The specimen comprised CD4+ T cells sorted from blood, sampled at week 24, from a patient treated with tofacitinib. The receptor chain draws on TRBV30 and TRBJ1-5; the D gene cannot be named for sure. This TCR was sampled from a human donor with alopecia areata. CDR3 region: CAWTPGKGQPQHF. The DNA sequence follows: TGTGCCTGGACCCCAGGCAAAGGTCAGCCCCAGCATTTT.